Shown below are 24 T cell receptor beta chains from a single sample sequenced in a study of shared clonotypes between healthy human individuals (TCRdb year 2020). Libraries were constructed by the immunoSEQ multiplex PCR assay. Sourced from immuneACCESS, this table was stored by TCRdb with only in-frame sequences that have V and J called. A share of the clones is absent; for the studies checked, an unresolved V gene accounts for under half, and the remainder has no known explanation. Across this sample there are millions of clones, with more than 80% seen only once. Under 0.15% of the sample comes from the top ten. The sequencing sample was made of naive CD4+ T cells sorted from blood. The cell subset or site tag for this specimen amounts to: CD45RA+ positively selected. All receptors derive from a man between 18 and 35 years old in good health.

Concerning this clone itself: Other DNA sequences from this sample encode an identical CDR3 as well. The genes are TRBV5-1 and TRBJ1-6; D is ambiguous. V lost 0 bases and J lost 7, with 8 bases in between. The germline CDR1 and CDR2 sequences are SGHRS and YFSETQ. This CDR3 is 14 amino acids long. Written as DNA, the CDR3 is TGCGCCAGCAGCTTGGCCGGGAACAATTCACCCCTCCACTTT. Translated: CASSLAGNNSPLHF. Complete variable domain (other parts from reference TRBV5-1 and TRBJ1-6): KAGVTQTPRYLIKTRGQQVTLSCSPISGHRSVSWYQQTPGQGLQFLFEYFSETQRNKGNFPGRFSGRQFSNSRSEMNVSTLELGDSALYLCASSLAGNNSPLHFGNGTRLTVT.

The chain uses TRBV27 and TRBJ2-1; the D gene is possibly TRBD2 (5 bases). The germline V gene has CDR1 MNHEY and CDR2 SMNVEV (reference sequence). Trimming took 2 bases from V and 7 from J, leaving 12 bases between them. The CDR3 is 14 residues long. CDR3 in amino acids: CASSLTATGNEQFF. The CDR3 DNA reads TGTGCCAGCAGTTTAACGGCTACGGGGAATGAGCAGTTCTTC.

This clone showed up just once. The chain links TRBV6-1 to TRBJ2-3; D ambiguous. Germline V gene sequence: CDR1 MNHNS, CDR2 SASEGT. V was shortened by 8 bases and J by 0 bases, with 6 bases between the two germline ends. The length of the CDR3 is 12 residues. CDR3 bases: TGTGCCAGCGGGGTTAGCACAGATACGCAGTATTTT. Translating gives CASGVSTDTQYF.

The chain links TRBV6-5 to TRBJ1-2; 12 bases map to TRBD1. CDR1 MNHEY and CDR2 SVGAGI come from the germline V gene. This CDR3 spans 16 amino acids. The trim removed 2 bases at V and 8 bases at J, leaving 9 bases unmatched. The CDR3 is CASSYGGQGALWGYTF. The CDR3 region has the DNA TGTGCCAGCAGTTACGGGGGACAGGGGGCGCTTTGGGGCTACACCTTC.

This chain links TRBV5-4 with TRBJ2-7, with D perhaps matching TRBD1 (5 bases). The germline V and J ends were trimmed by 5 bases and 0 bases, with 12 bases remaining between them. There are 14 residues in the CDR3. CDR1 and CDR2 from the germline V gene are SGHNT and YYREEE (reference sequence). CDR3 protein: CASRPDISSYEQYF. The CDR3, as DNA: TGTGCCAGCAGACCGGACATAAGCTCCTACGAGCAGTACTTC.

In regard to this clone: Different DNA sequences within this sample yield the same CDR3. The chain employs TRBV4-1 and TRBJ2-1; TRBD2 matches 9 bases. The CDR3 has 17 residues. Germline lookup yields CDR1 MGHRA and CDR2 YSYEKL. V lost 0 bases and J lost 2; bases outside the gene matches: 5. The CDR3 reads CASSQEGSGRTYNEQFF. The CDR3 DNA is TGCGCCAGCAGCCAAGAAGGTAGCGGGAGAACCTACAATGAGCAGTTCTTC.

Comments on this clone: The sample holds other DNA sequences that translate to the same CDR3. This chain connects TRBV9 to TRBJ2-7; D tentatively reads TRBD1 or TRBD2 (5 bases each). Trimming removed 0 bases from V and 7 bases from J, with 5 bases in between. The CDR3 extends over 11 amino acids. CDR1 and CDR2 from the germline V gene are SGDLS and YYNGEE. CDR3 protein: CASSVGGEQYF. DNA of the CDR3: TGTGCCAGCAGCGTAGGGGGGGAGCAGTACTTC.

The rearrangement uses TRBV27 and TRBJ1-6; the D gene is possibly TRBD1 (6 bases). V lost 5 bases, J lost 2 bases, and 10 bases lay in between. Per germline, CDR1 MNHEY and CDR2 SMNVEV (reference sequence). The CDR3 loop spans 15 amino acids. The CDR3 DNA reads TGTGCCAGCAGTCCCTGGGACACCTATAATTCACCCCTCCACTTT. Its translation is CASSPWDTYNSPLHF.

This clone appeared once. The chain combines TRBV6-5 with TRBJ2-7; D gene ambiguous. The CDR3 has 13 residues. V was trimmed by 4 bases and J by 3 bases, leaving 10 bases between them. Germline lookup yields CDR1 MNHEY and CDR2 SVGAGI. The CDR3 region has the DNA TGTGCCAGCAGTTGGAACAGAAACTACGAGCAGTACTTC. Amino acid sequence: CASSWNRNYEQYF.

The CDR3 loop is CASSLYRDQPQHF. The CDR3 nucleotides are TGTGCCAGCAGCTTATACAGGGATCAGCCCCAGCATTTT. V is TRBV11-2 and J is TRBJ1-5; D might be TRBD1 (6 bases). The CDR3 is 13 amino acids. Germline values: CDR1 SGHAT, CDR2 FQNNGV. Trimming left V 2 bases short and J 5 bases short, with 7 bases between.

The chain has TRBV7-2 and TRBJ1-2; 7 bases map to TRBD1. Germline CDR1 is SGHTA and CDR2 is FQGNSA. Unmatched junction bases numbered 11, after V lost 6 bases and J lost 4 bases. CDR3 length: 15 residues. The CDR3 bases are TGTGCCAGCAGTCACGGGACAGACACGCCCTATGGCTACACCTTC. Protein: CASSHGTDTPYGYTF.

CDR3 protein: CASSPQLLSSGNTIYF. The CDR3 region has the DNA TGCGCCAGCAGTCCCCAGCTGTTGAGCTCTGGAAACACCATATATTTT. The chain uses TRBV4-1 and TRBJ1-3; D remains unclear. Germline-derived CDR1 and CDR2 are MGHRA and YSYEKL. CDR3 length: 16 residues. The V end lost 6 bases, the J end lost 0 bases, and 15 bases lay between the germline ends.

The chain combines TRBV7-9 with TRBJ1-6; D not certain. CDR3 length: 18 residues. Germline V lookup: CDR1 SEHNR, CDR2 FQNEAQ (reference sequence). Trimming removed 3 bases from V and 5 bases from J, with 20 bases in between. CDR3: CASSFSTTWTSNNSPLHF. The CDR3 coding sequence is TGTGCCAGCAGCTTCTCGACGACTTGGACCAGCAATAATTCACCCCTCCACTTT. Full variable domain (remainder filled in from reference TRBV7-9 and TRBJ1-6): DTGVSQNPRHKITKRGQNVTFRCDPISEHNRLYWYRQTLGQGPEFLTYFQNEAQLEKSRLLSDRFSAERPKGSFSTLEIQRTEQGDSAMYLCASSFSTTWTSNNSPLHFGNGTRLTVT.

V and J are TRBV6-6 and TRBJ2-7; TRBD1 aligns across 9 bases. Germline CDR1 MNHNY, CDR2 SVGAGI (reference sequence). The length of the CDR3 is 16 residues. After removal of 5 bases from V and 3 bases from J, the junction contained 11 bases not matched to a gene. For the CDR3, the DNA is TGTGCCAGCAGTAGAAATACCCCGGGACAGGGCTACGAGCAGTACTTC. This translates into CASSRNTPGQGYEQYF.

About this clone itself: The same CDR3 is also encoded by other DNA sequences in this sample. V gene TRBV5-6 combines with J gene TRBJ2-5; TRBD2 matches 7 bases. The germline gives CDR1 SGHDT, CDR2 YYEEEE. J gave up 3 bases and V 2 bases, and 4 bases lay outside the gene matches. The CDR3 extends over 14 amino acids. The CDR3 nucleotides read TGTGCCAGCAGCTTATCAGGGAGGGAAGAGACCCAGTACTTC. Its translation: CASSLSGREETQYF.

The rearrangement joins TRBV6-6 to TRBJ2-7, with D hard to call. This CDR3 spans 14 amino acids. Germline assignment: CDR1 MNHNY and CDR2 SVGAGI (reference sequence). V lost 6 bases and J 2 bases, leaving 14 bases between the germline ends. The CDR3 spells CASSVTGSPYEQYF. The CDR3 DNA follows: TGTGCCAGCAGCGTAACGGGCTCACCCTACGAGCAGTACTTC.

This chain connects TRBV5-4 to TRBJ2-7; 9 bases line up with TRBD1. Germline trimming cut 3 bases from V and 5 bases from J; bases unmatched to any gene: 9. Germline loops: CDR1 SGHNT, CDR2 YYREEE (reference sequence). CDR3 size: 15 residues. The chain's CDR3 is CASSSKTGGPHEQYF. Here the CDR3 DNA reads TGTGCCAGCAGCTCGAAGACAGGGGGTCCTCACGAGCAGTACTTC.

This clone was seen only once. The chain uses TRBV2 and TRBJ2-2, with 8 bases lining up with TRBD1. From germline, CDR1 is SNHLY and CDR2 FYNNEI. V lost 6 bases, J lost 7 bases, and 7 bases stayed unmatched. The CDR3 totals 14 residues. Written as DNA, the CDR3 is TGTGCCAGCAGCGCGACAGGGGAGGTCGGGGAGCTGTTTTTT. Amino acid sequence: CASSATGEVGELFF.

The chain joins TRBV6-1 to TRBJ1-5, with a weak D call TRBD1 (5 bases). This CDR3 is built from 16 residues. With 0 bases removed from V and 2 bases from J, the gap between germline ends came to 11 bases. Germline V gene sequence: CDR1 MNHNS, CDR2 SASEGT. The CDR3 reads CASSEATGVGNQPQHF. The CDR3 nucleotides read TGTGCCAGCAGTGAAGCGACGGGGGTTGGCAATCAGCCCCAGCATTTT.

The genes are TRBV30 and TRBJ2-6; D possibly matches TRBD1 or TRBD2 (5 bases each). Trimming removed 3 bases from V and 1 base from J, with 10 bases in between. Germline CDR1 and CDR2: GTSNPN and SVGIG (reference sequence). There are 15 residues in the CDR3. The CDR3 loop reads CAWSQGGSGANVLTF. CDR3 bases: TGTGCCTGGAGCCAGGGCGGGTCTGGGGCCAACGTCCTGACTTTC.

This chain joins TRBV7-2 and TRBJ2-1; 7 bases fit TRBD2. Germline V gives CDR1 SGHTA, CDR2 FQGNSA. The CDR3 is made up of 14 amino acids. The V and J ends lost 5 bases and 2 bases, in that order; junction bases with no gene match: 3. The CDR3 region has the DNA TGTGCCAGCAGCCGGGAGGTACCCTACAATGAGCAGTTCTTC. It codes for CASSREVPYNEQFF.

The chain links TRBV28 to TRBJ2-7; TRBD2 aligns across 7 bases. This CDR3 is built from 15 residues. V shed 7 bases and J 2 bases; nucleotides not matched to a gene: 11. The V gene's germline CDR1 is MDHEN and CDR2 SYDVKM. CDR3 region: CASIGYGGGTYEQYF. CDR3 coding DNA: TGTGCCAGCATTGGCTATGGCGGGGGTACCTACGAGCAGTACTTC.

Here the CDR3 reads CASSSLAGGPSSYNEQFF. The CDR3 DNA follows: TGTGCCAGCAGCTCCCTAGCGGGAGGGCCAAGCTCCTACAATGAGCAGTTCTTC. V is TRBV5-4 and J is TRBJ2-1; 12 bases fit TRBD2. The CDR3 contains 18 residues. Germline-derived CDR1 and CDR2 are SGHNT and YYREEE (reference sequence). V was pared by 3 bases and J by 0 bases, with 7 bases of the junction left unmatched.

The chain employs TRBV18 and TRBJ1-1, with D possibly matching TRBD1 (5 bases). V was cut by 1 base and J by 0 bases, with 12 bases left in between. Germline values: CDR1 KGHSH, CDR2 LQKENI. CDR3 size: 16 residues. The CDR3 region has the DNA TGTGCCAGCTCACCACTGCAGGGAGGGTTGAACACTGAAGCTTTCTTT. Its translation: CASSPLQGGLNTEAFF.